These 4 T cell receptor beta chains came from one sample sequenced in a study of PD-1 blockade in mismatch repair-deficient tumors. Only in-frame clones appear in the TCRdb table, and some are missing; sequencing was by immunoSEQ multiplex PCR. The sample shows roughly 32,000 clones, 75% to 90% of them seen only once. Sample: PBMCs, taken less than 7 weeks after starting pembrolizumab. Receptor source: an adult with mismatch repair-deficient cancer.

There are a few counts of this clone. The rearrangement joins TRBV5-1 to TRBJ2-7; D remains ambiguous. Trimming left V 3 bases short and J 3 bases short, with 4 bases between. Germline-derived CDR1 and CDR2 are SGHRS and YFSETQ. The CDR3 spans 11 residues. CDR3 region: CASSSGYEQYF. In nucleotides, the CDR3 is TGCGCCAGCAGCTCGGGCTACGAGCAGTACTTC.

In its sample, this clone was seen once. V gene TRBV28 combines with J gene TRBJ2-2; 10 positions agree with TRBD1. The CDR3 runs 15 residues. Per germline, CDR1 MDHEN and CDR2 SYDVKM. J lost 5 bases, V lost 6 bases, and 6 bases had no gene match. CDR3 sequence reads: CASRGQGEGTGELFF. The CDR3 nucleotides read TGTGCCAGCAGAGGACAGGGGGAGGGGACCGGGGAGCTGTTTTTT.

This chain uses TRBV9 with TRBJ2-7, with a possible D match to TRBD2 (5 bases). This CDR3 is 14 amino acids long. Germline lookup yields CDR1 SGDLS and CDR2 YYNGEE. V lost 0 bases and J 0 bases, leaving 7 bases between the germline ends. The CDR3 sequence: CASSVGLASYEQYF. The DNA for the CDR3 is TGTGCCAGCAGCGTAGGCCTAGCCTCCTACGAGCAGTACTTC.

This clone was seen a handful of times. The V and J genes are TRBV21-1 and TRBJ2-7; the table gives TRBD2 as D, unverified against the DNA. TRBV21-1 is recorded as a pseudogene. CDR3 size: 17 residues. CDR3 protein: CASSKDIPSGTSYEQYF. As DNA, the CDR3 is TGTGCCAGCAGCAAAGACATTCCTAGCGGGACTTCCTACGAGCAGTACTTC.